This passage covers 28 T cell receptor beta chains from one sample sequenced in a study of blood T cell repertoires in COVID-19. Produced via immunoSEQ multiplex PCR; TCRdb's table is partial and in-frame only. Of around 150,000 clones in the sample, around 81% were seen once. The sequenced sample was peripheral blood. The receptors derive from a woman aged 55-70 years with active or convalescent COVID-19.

The CDR3 DNA reads TGTGCCTGGGGGCCGGGTAGAAACACCATATATTTT. Its translation is CAWGPGRNTIYF. This chain connects TRBV30 to TRBJ1-3; no firm D call. V was clipped by 5 bases and J by 5 bases, with 10 bases between them. CDR1 and CDR2 from the germline V gene are GTSNPN and SVGIG (reference sequence). The CDR3 extends over 12 amino acids.

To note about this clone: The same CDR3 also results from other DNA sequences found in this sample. CDR3 region: CASSPGANTEAFF. In DNA, the CDR3 is TGTGCCAGTAGTCCGGGAGCTAACACTGAAGCTTTCTTT. V gene TRBV19 combines with J gene TRBJ1-1; no definite D call. The CDR3 length is 13 residues. V gave up 5 bases and J gave up 2 bases, with 9 bases separating them. In germline, CDR1 is LNHDA, CDR2 SQIVND (reference sequence).

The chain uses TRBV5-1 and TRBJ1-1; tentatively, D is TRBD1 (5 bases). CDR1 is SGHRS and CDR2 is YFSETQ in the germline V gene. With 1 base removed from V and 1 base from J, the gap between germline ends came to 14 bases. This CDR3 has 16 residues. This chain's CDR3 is CASSLLSGKGNTEAFF. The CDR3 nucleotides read TGCGCCAGCAGCTTGTTGTCAGGGAAGGGGAACACTGAAGCTTTCTTT. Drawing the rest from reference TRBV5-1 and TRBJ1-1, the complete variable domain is KAGVTQTPRYLIKTRGQQVTLSCSPISGHRSVSWYQQTPGQGLQFLFEYFSETQRNKGNFPGRFSGRQFSNSRSEMNVSTLELGDSALYLCASSLLSGKGNTEAFFGQGTRLTVV.

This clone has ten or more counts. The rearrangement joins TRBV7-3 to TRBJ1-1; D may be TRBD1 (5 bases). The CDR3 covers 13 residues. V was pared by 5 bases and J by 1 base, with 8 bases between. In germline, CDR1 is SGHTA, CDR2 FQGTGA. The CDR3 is CASSPGQNTEAFF. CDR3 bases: TGTGCCAGCAGCCCAGGACAGAACACTGAAGCTTTCTTT.

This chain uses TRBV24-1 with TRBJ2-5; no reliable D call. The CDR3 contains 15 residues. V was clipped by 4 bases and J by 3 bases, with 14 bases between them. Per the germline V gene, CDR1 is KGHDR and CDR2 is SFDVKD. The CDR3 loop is CATSERKTYEETQYF. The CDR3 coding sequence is TGTGCCACCAGTGAGCGTAAGACTTACGAAGAGACCCAGTACTTC.

The CDR3 is CASSLVTGGGEQFF. CDR3 in DNA: TGTGCCAGCAGCTTAGTTACAGGGGGCGGTGAGCAGTTCTTC. The gene calls are TRBV3-1 (or the pseudogene TRBV3-2) and TRBJ2-1, with TRBD1 matching 9 bases. Germline assignment: CDR1 LGHDT and CDR2 YNNKEL (reference sequence). This CDR3 is 14 amino acids long. J was trimmed by 9 bases and V by 5 bases; bases with no gene match: 8.

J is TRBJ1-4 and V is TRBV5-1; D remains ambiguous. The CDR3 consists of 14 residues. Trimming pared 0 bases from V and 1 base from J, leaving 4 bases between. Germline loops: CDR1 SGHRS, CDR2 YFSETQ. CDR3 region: CASSLAGTNEKLFF. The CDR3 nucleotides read TGCGCCAGCAGCTTGGCCGGAACTAATGAAAAACTGTTTTTT.

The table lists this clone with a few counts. The CDR3 sequence is CAINDRGGGNTEAFF. The CDR3 nucleotides are TGTGCCATCAACGACAGGGGCGGTGGGAACACTGAAGCTTTCTTT. The V call is TRBV10-3, the J call TRBJ1-1; 8 nucleotides line up with TRBD1. CDR3 length: 15 amino acids. The germline CDR1 and CDR2 sequences are ENHRY and SYGVKD. Trimming at V came to 7 bases and at J to 1 base, leaving 8 bases not matched to a gene.

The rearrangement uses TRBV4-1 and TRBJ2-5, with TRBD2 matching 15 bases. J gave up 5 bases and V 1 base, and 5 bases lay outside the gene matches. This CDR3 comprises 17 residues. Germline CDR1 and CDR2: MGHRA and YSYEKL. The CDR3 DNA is TGCGCCAGCAGCCAAGGGACTAGCGGGGGGGCCCGGGAGACCCAGTACTTC. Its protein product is CASSQGTSGGARETQYF.

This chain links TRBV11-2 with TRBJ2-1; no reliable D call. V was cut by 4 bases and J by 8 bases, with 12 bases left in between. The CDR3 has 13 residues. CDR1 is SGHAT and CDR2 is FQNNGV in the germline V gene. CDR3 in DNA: TGTGCCAGCAGCTCCCTTCGCGACTATGAGCAGTTCTTC. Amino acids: CASSSLRDYEQFF.

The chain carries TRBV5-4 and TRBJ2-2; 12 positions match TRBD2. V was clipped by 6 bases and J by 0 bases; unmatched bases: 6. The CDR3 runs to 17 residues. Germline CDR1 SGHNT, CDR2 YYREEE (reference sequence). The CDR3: CASKTTSGGSNTGELFF. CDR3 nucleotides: TGTGCCAGCAAGACGACTAGCGGGGGCTCGAACACCGGGGAGCTGTTTTTT.

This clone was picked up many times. The CDR3 DNA follows: TGTGCCTGGAGTGCGGGACAGGATAATTCACCCCTCCACTTT. Amino acid sequence: CAWSAGQDNSPLHF. The V and J genes are TRBV30 and TRBJ1-6, with 8 bases lining up with TRBD1. Germline V gene data show CDR1 as GTSNPN and CDR2 as SVGIG (reference sequence). This CDR3 region has 14 residues. The ends lost 1 base at V and 5 bases at J; junction bases unmatched: 1.

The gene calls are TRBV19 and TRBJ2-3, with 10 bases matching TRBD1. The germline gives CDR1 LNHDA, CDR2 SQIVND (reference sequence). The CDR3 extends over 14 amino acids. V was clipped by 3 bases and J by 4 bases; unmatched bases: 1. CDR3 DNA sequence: TGTGCCAGTAGTATGGGGACAGGGGCAGATACGCAGTATTTT. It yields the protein CASSMGTGADTQYF.

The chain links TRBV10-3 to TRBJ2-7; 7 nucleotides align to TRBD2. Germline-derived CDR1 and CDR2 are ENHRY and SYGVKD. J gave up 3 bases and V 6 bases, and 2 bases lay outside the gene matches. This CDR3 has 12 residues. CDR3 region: CAISRTSYEQYF. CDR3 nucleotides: TGTGCCATCAGCAGGACTAGCTACGAGCAGTACTTC.

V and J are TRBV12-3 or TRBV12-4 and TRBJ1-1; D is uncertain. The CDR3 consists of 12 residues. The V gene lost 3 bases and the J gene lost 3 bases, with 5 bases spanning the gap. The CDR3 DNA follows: TGTGCCAGCAGTTTCGGGTACACTGAAGCTTTCTTT. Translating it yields CASSFGYTEAFF.

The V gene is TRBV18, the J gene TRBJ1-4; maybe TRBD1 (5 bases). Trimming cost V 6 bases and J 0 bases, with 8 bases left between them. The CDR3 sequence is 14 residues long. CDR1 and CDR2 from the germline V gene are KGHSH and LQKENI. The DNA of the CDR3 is TGTGCCAGCTCCGGGGGTGCAACTAATGAAAAACTGTTTTTT. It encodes CASSGGATNEKLFF.

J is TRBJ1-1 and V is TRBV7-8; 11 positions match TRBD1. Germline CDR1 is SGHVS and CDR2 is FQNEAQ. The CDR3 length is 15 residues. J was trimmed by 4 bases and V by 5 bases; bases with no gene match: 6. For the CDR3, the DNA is TGTGCCAGCAGCCCTAGGGACAGGGGGAGCACTGAAGCTTTCTTT. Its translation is CASSPRDRGSTEAFF.

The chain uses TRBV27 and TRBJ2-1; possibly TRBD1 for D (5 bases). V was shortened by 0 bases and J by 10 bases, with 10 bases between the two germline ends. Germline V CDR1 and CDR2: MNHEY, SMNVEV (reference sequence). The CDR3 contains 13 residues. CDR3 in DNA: TGTGCCAGCAGTTTATCGGCAGGGTGGGAGCAGTTCTTC. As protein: CASSLSAGWEQFF.

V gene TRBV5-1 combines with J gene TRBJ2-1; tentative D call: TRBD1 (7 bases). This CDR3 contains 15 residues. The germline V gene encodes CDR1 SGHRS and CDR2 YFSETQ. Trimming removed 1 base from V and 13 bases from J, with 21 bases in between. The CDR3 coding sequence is TGCGCCAGCAGCTTGAGTGGAGGGGGCTACGTCTTCCAGTTCTTC. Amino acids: CASSLSGGGYVFQFF. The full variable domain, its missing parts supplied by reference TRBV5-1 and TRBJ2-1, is KAGVTQTPRYLIKTRGQQVTLSCSPISGHRSVSWYQQTPGQGLQFLFEYFSETQRNKGNFPGRFSGRQFSNSRSEMNVSTLELGDSALYLCASSLSGGGYVFQFFGPGTRLTVL.

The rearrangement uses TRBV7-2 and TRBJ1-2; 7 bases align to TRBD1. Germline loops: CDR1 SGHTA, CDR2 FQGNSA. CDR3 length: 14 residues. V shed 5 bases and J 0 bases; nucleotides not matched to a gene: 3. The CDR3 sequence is CASSQTGANYGYTF. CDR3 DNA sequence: TGTGCCAGCAGCCAAACAGGGGCTAACTATGGCTACACCTTC.

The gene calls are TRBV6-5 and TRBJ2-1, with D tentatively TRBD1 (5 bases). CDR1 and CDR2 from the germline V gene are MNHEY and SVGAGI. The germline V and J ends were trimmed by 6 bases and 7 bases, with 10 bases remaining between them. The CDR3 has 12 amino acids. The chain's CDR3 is CASRFQGNEQFF. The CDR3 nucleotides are TGTGCCAGCAGGTTCCAGGGTAATGAGCAGTTCTTC.

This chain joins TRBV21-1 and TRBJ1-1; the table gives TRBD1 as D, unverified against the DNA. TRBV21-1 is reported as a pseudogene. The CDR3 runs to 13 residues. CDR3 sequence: CASSKRRDTEAFF. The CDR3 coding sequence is TGTGCCAGCAGCAAGCGCAGGGACACTGAAGCTTTCTTT.

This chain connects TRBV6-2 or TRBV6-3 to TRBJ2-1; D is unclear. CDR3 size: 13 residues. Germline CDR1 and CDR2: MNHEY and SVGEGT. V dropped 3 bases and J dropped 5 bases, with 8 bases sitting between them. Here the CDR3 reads CASSYVYNNEQFF. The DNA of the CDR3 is TGTGCCAGCAGTTATGTATACAACAATGAGCAGTTCTTC.

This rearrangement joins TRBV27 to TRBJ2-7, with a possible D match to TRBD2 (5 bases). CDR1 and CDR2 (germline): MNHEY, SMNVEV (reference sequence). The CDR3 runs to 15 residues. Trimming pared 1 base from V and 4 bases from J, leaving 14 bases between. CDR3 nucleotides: TGTGCCAGCAGTTTATACGAGGGTAACGGGTACGAGCAGTACTTC. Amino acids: CASSLYEGNGYEQYF.

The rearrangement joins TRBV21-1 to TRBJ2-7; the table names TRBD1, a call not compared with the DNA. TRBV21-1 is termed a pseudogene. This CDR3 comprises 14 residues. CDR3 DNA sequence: TGTGCCAGCAGCAAAGAAGACAGCCCCTACGAGCAGTACGTC. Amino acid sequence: CASSKEDSPYEQYV.

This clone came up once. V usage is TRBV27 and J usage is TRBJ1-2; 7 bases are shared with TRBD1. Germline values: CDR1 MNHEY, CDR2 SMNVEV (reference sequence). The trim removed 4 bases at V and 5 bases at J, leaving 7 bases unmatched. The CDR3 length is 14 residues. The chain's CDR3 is CASSSRQGSYGYTF. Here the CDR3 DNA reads TGTGCCAGCAGTTCTCGACAGGGAAGTTATGGCTACACCTTC.

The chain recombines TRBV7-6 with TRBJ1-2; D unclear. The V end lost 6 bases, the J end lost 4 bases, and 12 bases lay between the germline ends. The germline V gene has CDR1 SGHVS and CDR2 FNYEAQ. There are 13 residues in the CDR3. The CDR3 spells CASSPGRGYGYTF. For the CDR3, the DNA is TGTGCCAGCAGTCCCGGGAGAGGCTATGGCTACACCTTC.

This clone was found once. The CDR3 DNA reads as TGTGCCAGCAGTTCCCCCGGGACAGGGGCCAATGAGCAGTTCTTC. Translating it yields CASSSPGTGANEQFF. The V and J genes are TRBV28 and TRBJ2-1; TRBD1 matches at 10 bases. CDR3 length equals 15 residues. Germline CDR1 MDHEN, CDR2 SYDVKM. J lost 6 bases, V lost 4 bases, and 6 bases had no gene match. Combining the CDR3 with reference TRBV28 and TRBJ2-1 gives the whole variable domain DVKVTQSSRYLVKRTGEKVFLECVQDMDHENMFWYRQDPGLGLRLIYFSYDVKMKEKGDIPEGYSVSREKKERFSLILESASTNQTSMYLCASSSPGTGANEQFFGPGTRLTVL.